This T cell receptor beta chain was sequenced for a study of T-cell reconstitution after alpha-beta-depleted transplantation in children. The study's findings and limits: Several hundred expanded graft clones reportedly were the source of alpha-beta T cells about two months after transplant. Some patients' high day-60 TCRbeta diversity was traced to surviving recipient T cells and thymic progenitors. T-cell counts and diversity at one year following transplant were attributed mainly to newly produced T cells.

Unique molecular identifiers were incorporated when the TCRbeta library was constructed. TCRdb re-called the PCR reads through MiXCR, storing one row per CDR3 protein. Of 98,000 or so distinct CDR3 sequences in the sample, more than 20% were seen once. As regards this clonotype: Its antigen is not known.

The CDR3 sequence is 13 residues long. V lost 6 bases and J lost 5, with 16 bases in between. The germline gives CDR1 SQVTM, CDR2 ANQGSEA. The sequencing here drew on PBMCs, taken before TCRalphabeta/CD19-depleted stem cell transplant. The rearrangement joins TRBV29-1 to TRBJ2-5; D might be TRBD1 or TRBD2, each matching 7 bases. This sequence was found in a boy aged 2 to 10 with acute lymphoblastic leukemia, due to receive a stem cell transplant. The CDR3 sequence is CSVPSGGGETQYF. CDR3 nucleotide sequence: TGCAGCGTACCTAGCGGAGGGGGCGAGACCCAGTACTTC.